Listed below are T cell receptor beta chains from one sample, sequenced in a study of blood T cells in healthy people across ages. From the 5' RACE reads, TCRdb called clonotypes with MiXCR, one entry per CDR3 protein. This sample carries about 720,000 distinct CDR3 sequences, 20% to 25% of them seen once, and the ten largest clones take about 22%. The sequencing input was blood. The receptors were sampled from a man in his 70s in good health. The CDR3 runs from the conserved cysteine through the conserved F or W. D genes are given only for firm matches. The size field is filled for only some rows; it gives once, few, many or a size class.

d_gene	v_gene	abundance	j_gene	CDR3nt	CDR3aa
TRBD1	TRBV6-2/TRBV6-3	few	TRBJ1-1	TGTGCCAGCAGAGTGCTGGGACAGGCAAACACTGAAGCTTTCTTT	CASRVLGQANTEAFF
-	TRBV29-1	few	TRBJ2-1	TGCAGCGTTGTACCAGCGACCACCTACAATGAGCAGTTCTTC	CSVVPATTYNEQFF
-	TRBV5-1	-	TRBJ1-2	TGCGCCAGCAGCTTGGAAGAGTATAACTATGGCTACACCTTC	CASSLEEYNYGYTF
TRBD2	TRBV9	-	TRBJ2-1	TGTGCCAACAGCGGTAGGGTGCTAGCGGGAGTGGTAGGGGGGAATGAGCAGTTCTTC	CANSGRVLAGVVGGNEQFF
-	TRBV7-9	few	TRBJ2-5	TGTGCCAGCAGCTTTTCCCAGCCTGCTCAAGAGACCCAGTACTTC	CASSFSQPAQETQYF
-	TRBV20-1	few	TRBJ2-4	TGCAGTGCTAGAGATCCCAACATTCAGTACTTC	CSARDPNIQYF
-	TRBV12-3/TRBV12-4	-	TRBJ1-5	TGTGCCAGCAGCCCCTCAGCAGGGCAGCCCCAGCATTTT	CASSPSAGQPQHF
TRBD2	TRBV4-3	-	TRBJ2-1	TGCGCCAGCAGCCAAGCGGCTAGCGGTTACAATGAGCAGTTCTTC	CASSQAASGYNEQFF
-	TRBV7-9	few	TRBJ1-6	TGTGCCAGCAGCTTAGATACAGGGACATCACCCCTCCACTTT	CASSLDTGTSPLHF
TRBD2	TRBV2	-	TRBJ2-1	TGTGCCAGCAGTGAATGGGTCTTAGGCGGGAGGGCCTACAATGAGCAGTTCTTC	CASSEWVLGGRAYNEQFF
-	TRBV7-2	many	TRBJ2-1	TGTGCCAGCAGCTTAGCTAGCACCAGCTCCTACAATGAGCAGTTCTTC	CASSLASTSSYNEQFF
TRBD1	TRBV12-3/TRBV12-4	-	TRBJ2-3	TGTGCCAGCAGTTTAAGGGGGCAGTTTGAAGATACGCAGTATTTT	CASSLRGQFEDTQYF
TRBD1	TRBV25-1	-	TRBJ1-2	TGTGCCAGCACTCCCCGGGACAGACTCTATGGCTACACCTTC	CASTPRDRLYGYTF
-	TRBV19	many	TRBJ1-1	TGTGCCAGTAGCACCCACGGCAAGTTGAACACTGAAGCTTTCTTT	CASSTHGKLNTEAFF
-	TRBV6-1	-	TRBJ1-5	TGTGCCAGCAGTGAAGCGCTCCGACAGCCCCAGCATTTT	CASSEALRQPQHF
TRBD2	TRBV12-3/TRBV12-4	-	TRBJ2-1	TGTGCCAGCAGTTTGTCGCGGGGGAGCAACAATGAGCAGTTCTTC	CASSLSRGSNNEQFF
TRBD2	TRBV12-3/TRBV12-4	-	TRBJ2-3	TGTGCCAGCAGTTTCGGGACTAGCGGGCAGTATATAGATACGCAGTATTTT	CASSFGTSGQYIDTQYF
-	TRBV5-5	many	TRBJ1-1	TGTGCCAGCAGCCGTACCGGAACGAACACTGAAGCTTTCTTT	CASSRTGTNTEAFF
TRBD2	TRBV20-1	few	TRBJ2-3	TGCAGTGCTGAGACTAGCGGGAGAGGGCGACGGTATTTT	CSAETSGRGRRYF
-	TRBV7-6	-	TRBJ2-7	TGTGCCAGCAGAGCGGACAGCTCCTACGAGCAGCACTTC	CASRADSSYEQHF
-	TRBV5-1	-	TRBJ2-2	TGCGCCAGCAGCTTGATCGCCGGGGAGCTGTTTTTT	CASSLIAGELFF
TRBD1	TRBV5-1	-	TRBJ1-4	TGCGCCAGCAGGGCCTTAGGGACAGGCGACTCTAATGAAAAACTGTTTTTT	CASRALGTGDSNEKLFF
TRBD2	TRBV5-1	few	TRBJ2-3	TGCGCCAGCAGCTTGCCATTAGCGGGAAGCACAGATACGCAGTATTTT	CASSLPLAGSTDTQYF
-	TRBV24-1	-	TRBJ2-1	TGTGCCACCAGTGCCTGGGGGTATGATGAGCAGTTCTTC	CATSAWGYDEQFF
-	TRBV30	few	TRBJ1-1	TGTGCCTGGAGTGGAACTGAAACTTTCTTT	CAWSGTETFF
-	TRBV7-2	few	TRBJ2-1	TGTGCCAGCAGCTTATTAGGGCAGGGGAGGTACAATGAGCAGTTCTTC	CASSLLGQGRYNEQFF
-	TRBV10-3	many	TRBJ1-1	TGTGCCATCAGTGATGGACGGGGGATGAACACTGAAGCTTTCTTT	CAISDGRGMNTEAFF
-	TRBV5-1	-	TRBJ1-3	TGCGCCAGCAGCTTGGGACCGCAGGGGTCCGGAAACACCATATATTTT	CASSLGPQGSGNTIYF
TRBD2	TRBV7-9	few	TRBJ2-1	TGTGCCAGCAGCTTAAAGACCCCGGGACTAGCGGGAGAGGCCAATGAGCAGTTCTTC	CASSLKTPGLAGEANEQFF
TRBD2	TRBV7-8	few	TRBJ2-1	TGTGCCAGCAGCCCCTCGTTCAGCGGGAGAATACGTGAGCAGTTCTTC	CASSPSFSGRIREQFF
-	TRBV5-1	-	TRBJ2-5	TGCGCCGGCAGCTTGGCCGCCTCTAGCCAAGAGACCCAGTACTTC	CAGSLAASSQETQYF
TRBD1	TRBV29-1	many	TRBJ2-1	TGCAGCCACGGAGGAGAGGGACAGGGTTACAATGAGCAGTTCTTC	CSHGGEGQGYNEQFF
TRBD2	TRBV2	-	TRBJ2-3	TGTGCCAGCAATGGCGGGGGGGCAAAAGATACGCAGTATTTT	CASNGGGAKDTQYF
TRBD2	TRBV28	many	TRBJ2-5	TGTGCCAGCAAAACCGATTCGGGGGGGCAAGAGACCCAGTACTTC	CASKTDSGGQETQYF
-	TRBV19	-	TRBJ2-5	TGTGCCAGTAGGGGCCGCCCCGAGACCCAGTACTTC	CASRGRPETQYF
-	TRBV28	few	TRBJ2-5	TGTGCCAGCAGTTTGGCCGGGACAAGCCGAGAGACCCAGTACTTC	CASSLAGTSRETQYF
TRBD2	TRBV7-2	-	TRBJ2-1	TGTGCCAGCAGCTCCTGGACTAGCAGCAATGAGCAGTTCTTC	CASSSWTSSNEQFF
TRBD2	TRBV4-3	-	TRBJ2-3	TGCGCCAGCAGCCAAGAGATAGCGGGGTTCACAGATACGCAGTATTTT	CASSQEIAGFTDTQYF
-	TRBV12-3/TRBV12-4	few	TRBJ1-3	TGTGCCAGCAGTTTGTGGGACTCTGGAAACACCATATATTTT	CASSLWDSGNTIYF
-	TRBV13	-	TRBJ1-4	TGTGCCAGCAGCTTCGGAGGGCGACCCAATGAAAAACTGTTTTTT	CASSFGGRPNEKLFF
TRBD1	TRBV5-1	-	TRBJ2-3	TGCGCCAGCAGCGCCGGGACAGGATCAGATACGCAGTATTTT	CASSAGTGSDTQYF
TRBD2	TRBV20-1	-	TRBJ2-3	TGCAGTGCTTCCCTAGCGGGGGCCCTGTCAGATACGCAGTATTTT	CSASLAGALSDTQYF
-	TRBV19	few	TRBJ2-3	TGTGCCAGTAGTATAATTCCAGATACGCAGTATTTT	CASSIIPDTQYF
-	TRBV11-2	few	TRBJ2-7	TGTGCCAGCAGCTACCAGCGCGGGGAGGTCAACGAGCAGTACTTC	CASSYQRGEVNEQYF
-	TRBV12-3/TRBV12-4	-	TRBJ1-2	TGTGCCAGCAGTTCTAGATCTCAACAGGGTCAAGGCTACACCTTC	CASSSRSQQGQGYTF
TRBD1	TRBV12-3/TRBV12-4	-	TRBJ1-4	TGTGCCAGCAGCTTGGACAGGATTAATGAAAAACTGTTTTTT	CASSLDRINEKLFF
-	TRBV28	-	TRBJ2-3	TGTGCCAGCAGCCCTGACGGATCTCGGCAGTATTTT	CASSPDGSRQYF
TRBD1	TRBV27	-	TRBJ1-1	TGTGCCAGCAGTTTATTGCAGGGGGCGCGGACAACTGAAGCTTTCTTT	CASSLLQGARTTEAFF